This TCR beta chain was profiled in a study of shared clonotypes between healthy human individuals (dated by TCRdb to the early 2020s). At the level of the whole study: A couple of women and a few men aged 18 to 49 years were included in the cohort. To estimate repertoire size and how much clonotype sharing occurs between individuals, the study deeply sequenced the blood TCR repertoires of several healthy adults. Leukapheresis yielded between about 0.85 and 10 billion PBMCs per donor. Different laboratories and diverse techniques were used to prepare libraries and sequence TCR repertoires, to increase sequencing depth and limit assay-specific biases. For each donor, three plates each were used for CD4 naive and CD4 memory, two plates were used for CD8 naive, and one plate was used for CD8 memory.

CD8 naive samples consisted of CD45RO-negative cells that were positively selected for CCR7, yielding a CD45RA+CCR7+ population without TemRA cells. The donors were healthy, HIV-negative adults who had no recently reported acute infections or vaccinations. Only Caucasian adults living in Nashville, Tennessee, USA were represented among the donors. After blood collection by leukapheresis, PBMCs were isolated using Ficoll-Histopaque density gradient centrifugation and then cryopreserved in the vapor phase of liquid nitrogen. Purity and quantity of every magnetically sorted T cell population were checked by analytical flow cytometry. Genomic DNA was isolated from each sorted fraction and quantified by UV absorbance on a Nanodrop 2000c. Remarks on this clone: Its antigen target is currently unknown. No per-base quality is available; no much larger clone lies one base away.

What the authors observed across the whole study: About 5% of naive CD4, 3.5% of naive CD8, around 2.3% of memory CD4, and approximately 0.4% of memory CD8 clonotypes were shared across several donors. Only blood was sampled, and tissue TCR repertoires likely differ from those in blood. Pairwise subsampling indicated that sequencing depth was expected to affect the degree of clonotype sharing among donors. Incomplete sequencing was indicated by rarefaction of sorted-subset datasets, despite the large sequencing depth. The small number of donors limited the genetic and exposure-history diversity represented. Naive subsets generally had larger estimated clonotype richness than memory subsets. Higher generation probabilities were observed for clonotypes shared by all four sorted-subset donors than for non-shared clonotypes.

Using the deep immunoSEQ assay, TCR CDR3 regions were amplified from genomic DNA by multiplex PCR. Extracted genomic DNA from each cell subset was distributed evenly across all wells of several immunoSEQ 96-well plates, and each plate was treated as a replicate. For sorted subsets, each replicate PCR was loaded with 200 ng genomic DNA, equivalent to about 30,000 T cell genomes. Purified libraries were measured with a Qubit 3.0 fluorometer, size-checked on a Bioanalyzer 2100, and measured again with the KAPA Library Quantification kit. A separate single-read 150-cycle Illumina NextSeq 550 flow cell was used to sequence each immunoSEQ 96-well plate. Turning to the authors' computational methods: The immunoSEQ output contained only junctional sequences without quality scores, so filtering could not match that applied to full-length reads. To assign V/J genes and CDR3, sequences were annotated using PyIR, a Python wrapper for IgBLAST v1.9, with IMGT germline references. Reads were filtered out if the reads had weak V/J assignments (E-value above 1e-6), no CDR3, stop codons, out-of-frame junctions, or ambiguous translated residues. V3J clonotypes were defined by identical inferred V gene, J gene, and CDR3 amino acid sequence. The percentage overlap between two repertoires was calculated by dividing the number of shared unique clonotypes by the size of the smaller repertoire. Richness of each repertoire was evaluated using RTK rarefaction, the Chao1 estimator, and Recon v2.1 estimates of unobserved clonotypes. OLGA was used to compute generation probabilities for all TCRbeta clonotypes that the gDNA method yielded from a few donors. Not all clones reach the TCRdb copy of this immuneACCESS table, which keeps in-frame sequences only. Checked studies attribute under half of the gap to unresolved V genes and leave the rest unexplained. Clone size and the V and J calls come from that table; the DNA yielded D and trimming. The sample contains 2 million to 2.5 million clones, about 92% of them found a single time. The ten biggest clones cover roughly 1.8% of the sample.

Per the germline V gene, MNHEY is the CDR1 and SVGAGI is the CDR2. The CDR3, cysteine through phenylalanine, is 9 amino acids long. Only the CDR3 region is kept as DNA, spanning 27 bases read in frame from base 1. V and J lose 5 bases and 8 bases, and a span of 4 bases separates them. This receptor was identified in a man aged 18-30 years in good health. Some clones in this sample may be carry-over from other donors' samples. Sequenced input: naive CD8+ T cells from PBMCs. The sample's cell subset or site, from its label and the paper: CD45RA+CCR7+. The chain is made from TRBV6-5 and TRBJ2-7, with the identity of the D gene unclear. The CDR3 region reads CASSAQQYF. In nucleotides, the sequence is TGTGCCAGCAGTGCCCAGCAGTACTTC.